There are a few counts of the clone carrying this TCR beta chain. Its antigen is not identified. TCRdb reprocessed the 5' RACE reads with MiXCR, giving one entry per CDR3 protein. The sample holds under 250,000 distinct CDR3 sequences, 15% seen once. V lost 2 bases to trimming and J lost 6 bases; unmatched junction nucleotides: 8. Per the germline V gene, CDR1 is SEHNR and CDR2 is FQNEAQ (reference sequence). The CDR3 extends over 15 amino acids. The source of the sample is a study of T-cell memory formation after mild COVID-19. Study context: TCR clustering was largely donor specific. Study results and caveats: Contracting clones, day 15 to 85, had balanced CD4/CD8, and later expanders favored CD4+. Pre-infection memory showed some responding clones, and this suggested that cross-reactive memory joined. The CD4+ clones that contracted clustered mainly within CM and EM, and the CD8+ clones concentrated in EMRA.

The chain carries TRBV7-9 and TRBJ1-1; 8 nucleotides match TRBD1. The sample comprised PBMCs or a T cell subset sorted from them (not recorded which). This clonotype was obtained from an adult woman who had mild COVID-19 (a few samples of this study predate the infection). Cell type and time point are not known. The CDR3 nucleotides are TGTGCCAGCAGCTTATACAGGGGGTCCGTCCCTGAAGCTTTCTTT. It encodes CASSLYRGSVPEAFF.